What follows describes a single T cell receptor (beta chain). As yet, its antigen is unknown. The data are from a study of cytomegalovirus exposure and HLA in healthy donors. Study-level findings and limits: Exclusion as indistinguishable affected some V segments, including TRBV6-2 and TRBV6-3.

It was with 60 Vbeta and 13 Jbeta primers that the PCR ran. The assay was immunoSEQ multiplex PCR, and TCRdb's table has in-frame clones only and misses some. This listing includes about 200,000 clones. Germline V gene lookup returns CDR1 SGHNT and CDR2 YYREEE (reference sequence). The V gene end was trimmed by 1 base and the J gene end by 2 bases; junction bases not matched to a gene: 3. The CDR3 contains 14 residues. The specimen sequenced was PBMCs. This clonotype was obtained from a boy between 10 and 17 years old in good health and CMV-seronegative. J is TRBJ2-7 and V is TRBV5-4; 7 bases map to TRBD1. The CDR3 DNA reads TGTGCCAGCAGCTTGAAACAGGGGACCTACGAGCAGTACTTC. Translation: CASSLKQGTYEQYF.